The rows below give T cell receptor beta chains drawn from one sample of a study of blood T cell repertoires in COVID-19. Using immunoSEQ multiplex PCR, the repertoire was profiled, and TCRdb retains in-frame clones only, with some absent. The table lists approximately 220,000 clones, around 82% of them singletons. The sample was peripheral blood. The source of these receptors is a woman aged 50 to 60 with acute or convalescent COVID-19. The CDR3 runs from the conserved cysteine through the conserved F or W. Fields, in order: D gene, V gene, clone size, J gene, CDR3 protein. A D gene is named only where the DNA matches it firmly. Size is stated for part of the rows, as once, few or many counts, or as a class when the clone is expanded.

D gene: .
V gene: TRBV2
clone size: .
J gene: TRBJ2-2
CDR3 protein: CASSGRLSGTGELFF

D gene: .
V gene: TRBV15
clone size: .
J gene: TRBJ2-1
CDR3 protein: CATSRVVSLASGNEQFF

D gene: .
V gene: TRBV20-1
clone size: .
J gene: TRBJ2-5
CDR3 protein: CSARERETQYF

D gene: TRBD2
V gene: TRBV4-1
clone size: once
J gene: TRBJ2-2
CDR3 protein: CASSQGGLAGVGTGELFF

D gene: TRBD2
V gene: TRBV13
clone size: .
J gene: TRBJ2-7
CDR3 protein: CASSRLLSGGGEQYF

D gene: .
V gene: TRBV9
clone size: .
J gene: TRBJ1-2
CDR3 protein: CASSPQGSSNYGYTF

D gene: TRBD2
V gene: TRBV27
clone size: .
J gene: TRBJ2-3
CDR3 protein: CASSLLAGGTDTQYF

D gene: .
V gene: TRBV3-1/TRBV3-2
clone size: .
J gene: TRBJ1-3
CDR3 protein: CASSPRGGAGNTIYF

D gene: .
V gene: TRBV5-6
clone size: .
J gene: TRBJ1-2
CDR3 protein: CASSLGRGTGGYTF

D gene: .
V gene: TRBV7-9
clone size: once
J gene: TRBJ2-1
CDR3 protein: CASSFPDRDNEQFF

D gene: .
V gene: TRBV28
clone size: .
J gene: TRBJ2-2
CDR3 protein: CASRLSGTTGELFF

D gene: .
V gene: TRBV7-2
clone size: .
J gene: TRBJ1-3
CDR3 protein: CASSLGAVGNTIYF

D gene: TRBD1
V gene: TRBV11-2
clone size: .
J gene: TRBJ2-3
CDR3 protein: CASRTGASTDTQYF

D gene: .
V gene: TRBV2
clone size: .
J gene: TRBJ2-7
CDR3 protein: CASNPPHTSYEQYF

D gene: .
V gene: TRBV7-9
clone size: .
J gene: TRBJ2-3
CDR3 protein: CASSRSGSTDTQYF

D gene: .
V gene: TRBV6-1
clone size: once
J gene: TRBJ1-4
CDR3 protein: CASSEWLGDNEKLFF

D gene: .
V gene: TRBV2
clone size: .
J gene: TRBJ1-5
CDR3 protein: CASSQAYRQPQHF

D gene: TRBD2
V gene: TRBV7-8
clone size: .
J gene: TRBJ2-3
CDR3 protein: CASSLAPGLAGGRDTQYF

D gene: .
V gene: TRBV19
clone size: .
J gene: TRBJ2-3
CDR3 protein: CASSIDLFRGTSTDTQYF

D gene: TRBD1
V gene: TRBV6-5
clone size: .
J gene: TRBJ2-7
CDR3 protein: CASSRVPGTAYEQYF

D gene: .
V gene: TRBV24-1
clone size: .
J gene: TRBJ1-5
CDR3 protein: CATSDSGNQPQHF

D gene: .
V gene: TRBV15
clone size: .
J gene: TRBJ1-5
CDR3 protein: CATSRDATQGSNQPQHF

D gene: .
V gene: TRBV28
clone size: .
J gene: TRBJ2-3
CDR3 protein: CASSPYPARDIEKDTQYF

D gene: .
V gene: TRBV5-1
clone size: .
J gene: TRBJ1-1
CDR3 protein: CASSLYFGQLNTEAFF

D gene: TRBD1
V gene: TRBV18
clone size: .
J gene: TRBJ1-5
CDR3 protein: CASSPAGQGQPQHF

D gene: TRBD2
V gene: TRBV5-1
clone size: few
J gene: TRBJ2-2
CDR3 protein: CASSLGSGSVTGELFF

D gene: .
V gene: TRBV12-3/TRBV12-4
clone size: .
J gene: TRBJ1-2
CDR3 protein: CASSRDVTGLVTF

D gene: .
V gene: TRBV11-3
clone size: .
J gene: TRBJ2-2
CDR3 protein: CASSLVPLALNTGELFF

D gene: TRBD2
V gene: TRBV5-1
clone size: once
J gene: TRBJ2-1
CDR3 protein: CASSLPSGIPDEQFF

D gene: .
V gene: TRBV6-5
clone size: once
J gene: TRBJ2-7
CDR3 protein: CASSYSMGEATKQYF

D gene: .
V gene: TRBV7-8
clone size: .
J gene: TRBJ1-5
CDR3 protein: CASSFSGNQPQHF

D gene: TRBD1
V gene: TRBV10-1
clone size: .
J gene: TRBJ1-6
CDR3 protein: CASRATGLPYNSPLHF

D gene: TRBD2
V gene: TRBV3-1/TRBV3-2
clone size: .
J gene: TRBJ2-1
CDR3 protein: CASRVAGGYEQFF

D gene: .
V gene: TRBV10-3
clone size: few
J gene: TRBJ1-1
CDR3 protein: CATEQQQNTEAFF

D gene: TRBD2
V gene: TRBV9
clone size: .
J gene: TRBJ2-7
CDR3 protein: CASSPSSGRTYEQYF

D gene: .
V gene: TRBV10-2
clone size: .
J gene: TRBJ2-1
CDR3 protein: CASSAEGGLNEQFF

D gene: TRBD2
V gene: TRBV6-1
clone size: .
J gene: TRBJ2-7
CDR3 protein: CASSEVAGGAEEQYF

D gene: .
V gene: TRBV6-5
clone size: many
J gene: TRBJ1-2
CDR3 protein: CASSYSRTGGNYGYTF

D gene: .
V gene: TRBV6-5
clone size: few
J gene: TRBJ2-5
CDR3 protein: CASQVTVQETQYF

D gene: TRBD2
V gene: TRBV5-6
clone size: .
J gene: TRBJ2-1
CDR3 protein: CASSQTISAGGKYEQFF

D gene: .
V gene: TRBV19
clone size: once
J gene: TRBJ1-1
CDR3 protein: CASRLGARTEAFF

D gene: .
V gene: TRBV2
clone size: .
J gene: TRBJ1-4
CDR3 protein: CASKKGEREKLFF

D gene: TRBD1
V gene: TRBV12-5
clone size: .
J gene: TRBJ1-6
CDR3 protein: CASGVLNRGAATMTMDSPLHF

D gene: .
V gene: TRBV18
clone size: once
J gene: TRBJ1-1
CDR3 protein: CASSPRGRDTEAFF

D gene: TRBD2
V gene: TRBV7-2
clone size: few
J gene: TRBJ2-1
CDR3 protein: CASSPRGGRVEQFF

D gene: TRBD2
V gene: TRBV14
clone size: .
J gene: TRBJ2-1
CDR3 protein: CASSQGRLAGVDEQFF

D gene: .
V gene: TRBV11-2
clone size: .
J gene: TRBJ1-4
CDR3 protein: CASSRPLTAATNEKLFF

D gene: TRBD1
V gene: TRBV14
clone size: once
J gene: TRBJ2-3
CDR3 protein: CASSQAPDRGPTDTQYF

D gene: .
V gene: TRBV5-5
clone size: .
J gene: TRBJ2-5
CDR3 protein: CASSSVDSGIEETQYF